This is a list of T cell receptor beta chains from one sample in a study of OX40 agonist ivuxolimab in advanced cancers. TCRdb keeps only in-frame clones here, not all; method: immunoSEQ multiplex PCR. The sample records about 22,000 clones, roughly nine tenths being singletons. The sample here was CD4+ or CD8+ T cells sorted from blood, taken in a trial of the OX40 agonist ivuxolimab. These receptors were collected from an adult with an advanced solid tumor such as melanoma, head and neck, liver or kidney cancer. CDR3s include the opening cysteine and the closing phenylalanine or tryptophan. Fields, in order: clone size, V gene, J gene, D gene, CDR3 DNA, CDR3 protein. A D gene is named only where the DNA matches it firmly. Size is stated for part of the rows, as once, few or many counts, or as a class when the clone is expanded.

clone size: once
V gene: TRBV25-1
J gene: TRBJ1-1
D gene: NA
CDR3 DNA: TGTGCCAGCAGTGAAGGGGTGGGCCCGGACACTGAAGCTTTCTTT
CDR3 protein: CASSEGVGPDTEAFF

clone size: NA
V gene: TRBV27
J gene: TRBJ2-7
D gene: NA
CDR3 DNA: TGTGCCAGCAGTTTGGTCGGAACCTACGAGCAGTACTTC
CDR3 protein: CASSLVGTYEQYF

clone size: NA
V gene: TRBV4-3
J gene: TRBJ2-7
D gene: TRBD1
CDR3 DNA: TGCGCCAGCAGCCAAGTGACAGGGAACGAGCAGTACTTC
CDR3 protein: CASSQVTGNEQYF

clone size: NA
V gene: TRBV7-9
J gene: TRBJ2-1
D gene: NA
CDR3 DNA: TGTGCCAGCAGCTTAGGGGGTGAGCAGTTCTTC
CDR3 protein: CASSLGGEQFF

clone size: NA
V gene: TRBV27
J gene: TRBJ1-4
D gene: NA
CDR3 DNA: TGTGCCAGCAGTTTAGGGGTCCGTGCAACTAATGAAAAACTGTTTTTT
CDR3 protein: CASSLGVRATNEKLFF

clone size: few
V gene: TRBV11-2
J gene: TRBJ2-5
D gene: NA
CDR3 DNA: TGTGCCAGCAGCTCGATGGGACAAGAGACCCAGTACTTC
CDR3 protein: CASSSMGQETQYF

clone size: NA
V gene: TRBV6-6
J gene: TRBJ2-3
D gene: TRBD2
CDR3 DNA: TGTGCCAGCACCCAGCGGGGGGGAACAGATACGCAGTATTTT
CDR3 protein: CASTQRGGTDTQYF

clone size: NA
V gene: TRBV11-3
J gene: TRBJ1-1
D gene: NA
CDR3 DNA: TGTGCCAGCAGGTACCCAACAGGGTTCGGCACTGAAGCTTTCTTT
CDR3 protein: CASRYPTGFGTEAFF

clone size: NA
V gene: TRBV4-3
J gene: TRBJ2-4
D gene: NA
CDR3 DNA: TGCGCCAGCAGCCTCGACGTGGGGACTGTAAACATTCAGTACTTC
CDR3 protein: CASSLDVGTVNIQYF

clone size: NA
V gene: TRBV14
J gene: TRBJ2-5
D gene: TRBD2
CDR3 DNA: TGTGCCAGCAGCCAAACTAGCGGGAGTTTTGAGACCCAGTACTTC
CDR3 protein: CASSQTSGSFETQYF

clone size: NA
V gene: TRBV5-1
J gene: TRBJ1-3
D gene: NA
CDR3 DNA: TGCGCCAGCAGCTTGGAGGGGAGCGCTGGAAACACCATATATTTT
CDR3 protein: CASSLEGSAGNTIYF

clone size: NA
V gene: TRBV11-2
J gene: TRBJ2-1
D gene: NA
CDR3 DNA: TGTGCCAGCAGCGCAACCGGGACAAAGTATCCCCCGAACAATGAGCAGTTCTTC
CDR3 protein: CASSATGTKYPPNNEQFF

clone size: NA
V gene: TRBV4-3
J gene: TRBJ2-3
D gene: NA
CDR3 DNA: TGCGCCAGCAGCCAAGACCTAACTAGCACAGATACGCAGTATTTT
CDR3 protein: CASSQDLTSTDTQYF

clone size: NA
V gene: TRBV2
J gene: TRBJ2-7
D gene: TRBD2
CDR3 DNA: TGTGCCAGCAGTGAGGCTAGCGGGGGCTACGAGCAGTACTTC
CDR3 protein: CASSEASGGYEQYF

clone size: NA
V gene: TRBV11-2
J gene: TRBJ2-7
D gene: NA
CDR3 DNA: TGTGCCAGCAGCTCCACCGGGACCCCCAAGCACTCCTACGAGCAGTACTTC
CDR3 protein: CASSSTGTPKHSYEQYF